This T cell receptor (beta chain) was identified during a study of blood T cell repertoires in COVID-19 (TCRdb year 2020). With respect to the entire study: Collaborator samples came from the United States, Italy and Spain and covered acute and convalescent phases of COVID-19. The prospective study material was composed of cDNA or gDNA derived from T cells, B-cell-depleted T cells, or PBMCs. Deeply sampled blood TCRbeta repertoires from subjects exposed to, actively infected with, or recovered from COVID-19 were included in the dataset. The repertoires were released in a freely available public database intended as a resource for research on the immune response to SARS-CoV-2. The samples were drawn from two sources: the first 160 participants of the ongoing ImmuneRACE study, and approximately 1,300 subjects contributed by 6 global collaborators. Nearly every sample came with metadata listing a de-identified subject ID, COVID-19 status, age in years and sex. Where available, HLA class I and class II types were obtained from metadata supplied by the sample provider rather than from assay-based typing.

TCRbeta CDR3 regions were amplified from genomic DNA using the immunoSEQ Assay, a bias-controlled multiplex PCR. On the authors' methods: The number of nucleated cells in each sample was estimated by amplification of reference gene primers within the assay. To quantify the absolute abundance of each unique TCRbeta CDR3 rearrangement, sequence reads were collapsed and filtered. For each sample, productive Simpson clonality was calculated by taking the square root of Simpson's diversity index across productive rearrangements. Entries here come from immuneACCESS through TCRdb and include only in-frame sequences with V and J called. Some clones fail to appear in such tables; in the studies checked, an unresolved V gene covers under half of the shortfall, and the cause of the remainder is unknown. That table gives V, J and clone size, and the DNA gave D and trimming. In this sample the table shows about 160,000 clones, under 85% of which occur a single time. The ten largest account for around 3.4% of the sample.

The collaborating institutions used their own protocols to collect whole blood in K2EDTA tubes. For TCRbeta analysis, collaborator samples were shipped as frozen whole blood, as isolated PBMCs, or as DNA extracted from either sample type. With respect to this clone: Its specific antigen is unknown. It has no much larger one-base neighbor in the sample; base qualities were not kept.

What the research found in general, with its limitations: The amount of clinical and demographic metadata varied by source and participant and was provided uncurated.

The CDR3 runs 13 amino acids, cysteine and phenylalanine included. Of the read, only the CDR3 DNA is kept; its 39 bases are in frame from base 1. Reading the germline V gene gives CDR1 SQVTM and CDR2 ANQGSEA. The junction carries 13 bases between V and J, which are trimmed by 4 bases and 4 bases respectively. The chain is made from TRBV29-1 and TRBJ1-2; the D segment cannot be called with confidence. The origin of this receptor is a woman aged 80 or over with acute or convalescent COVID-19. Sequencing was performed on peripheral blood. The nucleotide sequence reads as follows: TGCAGCGTTGTAATCTCTCCCGGCTATGGCTACACCTTC. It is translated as CSVVISPGYGYTF.